The 32 T cell receptor beta chains listed next were all sequenced from one sample in a study of shared clonotypes between healthy human individuals. The table came from immunoSEQ multiplex PCR; TCRdb's copy has only in-frame clones and leaves some out. Of over a million clones listed, about 96% are singletons. Sequences were obtained from naive CD4+ T cells sorted from blood. Subset noted: CD45RA+ positively selected. Receptors were obtained from a man aged 30 to 39 in good health.

This sequence joins TRBV19 and TRBJ2-1; 8 nucleotides align to TRBD1. CDR1 LNHDA and CDR2 SQIVND come from the germline V gene (reference sequence). The CDR3 has 15 residues. V lost 3 bases, J lost 5 bases, and 6 bases stayed unmatched. CDR3 region: CASSILGQANNEQFF. CDR3 nucleotide sequence: TGTGCCAGTAGTATCCTGGGACAGGCCAACAATGAGCAGTTCTTC.

The chain is built from TRBV15 and TRBJ2-5; D is undetermined. The tail of the sequence fits TRBJ2-7 better, so the J call may be wrong. Germline V gene lookup returns CDR1 LNHNV and CDR2 YYDKDF (reference sequence). CDR3 size: 13 residues. The DNA of the CDR3 is TGTGCCACCAGCAGAGAGATAACCTACGAGCAGTACTTC. Translated: CATSREITYEQYF.

The chain has TRBV19 and TRBJ1-5, with a weak D call TRBD1 (5 bases). The CDR3 covers 13 residues. Trimming cost V 3 bases and J 7 bases, with 10 bases left between them. Germline CDR1 and CDR2: LNHDA and SQIVND (reference sequence). The CDR3 DNA reads TGTGCCAGTAGTATTAGTCAGGGCCAGCCCCAGCATTTT. Translation: CASSISQGQPQHF.

The chain couples TRBV18 to TRBJ2-7; 7 nucleotides agree with TRBD2. CDR3 length equals 16 residues. Germline values: CDR1 KGHSH, CDR2 LQKENI. The junction had 8 bases not matched to a gene; V was cut back by 3 bases and J by 0 bases. The CDR3 is CASSPQGGRISYEQYF. Here the CDR3 DNA reads TGTGCCAGCTCACCCCAGGGAGGGCGCATCTCCTACGAGCAGTACTTC.

V usage is TRBV18 and J usage is TRBJ2-3; D remains ambiguous. The CDR3 length is 14 residues. The germline V gene has CDR1 KGHSH and CDR2 LQKENI. V gave up 3 bases and J gave up 4 bases, with 11 bases separating them. CDR3: CASSPAPAADTQYF. The CDR3 nucleotides are TGTGCCAGCTCACCCGCACCCGCCGCAGATACGCAGTATTTT. Together with reference TRBV18 and TRBJ2-3, the CDR3 gives the full variable domain: NAGVMQNPRHLVRRRGQEARLRCSPMKGHSHVYWYRQLPEEGLKFMVYLQKENIIDESGMPKERFSAEFPKEGPSILRIQQVVRGDSAAYFCASSPAPAADTQYFGPGTRLTVL.

The DNA of the CDR3 is TGTGCCAGCACCAAAGGGGATACGCAGTATTTT. This translates into CASTKGDTQYF. This rearrangement joins TRBV25-1 to TRBJ2-3; unclear D gene. V lost 7 bases to trimming and J lost 6 bases, with 8 bases between them. Germline V gives CDR1 MGHDK, CDR2 SYGVNS. The CDR3 runs to 11 residues. Complete variable domain (other parts from reference TRBV25-1 and TRBJ2-3): EADIYQTPRYLVIGTGKKITLECSQTMGHDKMYWYQQDPGMELHLIHYSYGVNSTEKGDLSSESTVSRIRTEHFPLTLESARPSHTSQYLCASTKGDTQYFGPGTRLTVL.

The table lists this clone with a count of one. V usage is TRBV5-1 and J usage is TRBJ2-6; D might be TRBD1 (6 bases). The germline V gene has CDR1 SGHRS and CDR2 YFSETQ. The CDR3 is made up of 17 amino acids. The ends were cut back, 4 bases at V and 4 bases at J, with 18 bases in the middle. CDR3 coding DNA: TGCGCCAGCAGCCGGGACACCTTAAGCCCGGGGGCCAACGTCCTGACTTTC. As protein: CASSRDTLSPGANVLTF. The full variable domain, its missing parts supplied by reference TRBV5-1 and TRBJ2-6, is KAGVTQTPRYLIKTRGQQVTLSCSPISGHRSVSWYQQTPGQGLQFLFEYFSETQRNKGNFPGRFSGRQFSNSRSEMNVSTLELGDSALYLCASSRDTLSPGANVLTFGAGSRLTVL.

This clone was observed a handful of times. The CDR3 nucleotides read TGTGCCAGCAGCTTACAGGGGCCCTTGGGAACTGAAGCTTTCTTT. Translation gives CASSLQGPLGTEAFF. The chain employs TRBV7-3 and TRBJ1-1; a possible D gene is TRBD1 (6 bases). V lost 2 bases and J 5 bases, leaving 15 bases between the germline ends. The CDR3 totals 15 residues. The germline CDR1 and CDR2 sequences are SGHTA and FQGTGA.

CDR3 in DNA: TGTGCCAGCAGTTTTATTGGGCTAGCGGGGGATACGCAGTATTTT. It codes for CASSFIGLAGDTQYF. The genes are TRBV28 and TRBJ2-3, with TRBD2 matching 9 bases. J lost 6 bases, V lost 3 bases, and 7 bases had no gene match. Germline loops: CDR1 MDHEN, CDR2 SYDVKM. This CDR3 has 15 residues.

The V gene is TRBV29-1, the J gene TRBJ2-7; 10 nucleotides agree with TRBD1. The germline V gene has CDR1 SQVTM and CDR2 ANQGSEA. The trim removed 0 bases at V and 6 bases at J, leaving 8 bases unmatched. This CDR3 is 15 amino acids long. CDR3 sequence (DNA): TGCAGCGTTGAAGAGGGGGGACAGGGGTATTCCGAGCAGTACTTC. This sequence encodes CSVEEGGQGYSEQYF.

The rearrangement uses TRBV4-3 and TRBJ2-5; 7 nucleotides match TRBD2. The CDR3 is 15 residues long. Germline assignment: CDR1 LGHNA and CDR2 YSLEER. The J segment lost 4 bases and the V segment lost 1 base, leaving 6 bases of the junction unmatched. CDR3 nucleotides: TGCGCCAGCAGCCAAGCTCAGGGCGGGGGAGAGACCCAGTACTTC. Protein product: CASSQAQGGGETQYF.

The V call is TRBV2, the J call TRBJ2-3; possibly TRBD2 for D (6 bases). Per germline, CDR1 SNHLY and CDR2 FYNNEI. V was trimmed by 11 bases and J by 3 bases, leaving 18 bases between them. The CDR3 length is 14 residues. The CDR3 sequence: CASRGLRVTDTQYF. The CDR3 DNA sequence: TGTGCCTCCCGGGGACTTCGTGTAACAGATACGCAGTATTTT. Looking up the rest from reference TRBV2 and TRBJ2-3 gives the full variable domain: EPEVTQTPSHQVTQMGQEVILRCVPISNHLYFYWYRQILGQKVEFLVSFYNNEISEKSEIFDDQFSVERPDGSNFTLKIRSTKLEDSAMYFCASRGLRVTDTQYFGPGTRLTVL.

The chain combines TRBV5-1 with TRBJ2-2; D is uncertain. The germline V gene has CDR1 SGHRS and CDR2 YFSETQ. The length of the CDR3 is 15 residues. V lost 1 base and J 2 bases, leaving 9 bases between the germline ends. CDR3 residues: CASSLTVSNTGELFF. The CDR3 DNA reads as TGCGCCAGCAGCTTGACAGTTTCCAACACCGGGGAGCTGTTTTTT. The full variable domain, its missing parts supplied by reference TRBV5-1 and TRBJ2-2, is KAGVTQTPRYLIKTRGQQVTLSCSPISGHRSVSWYQQTPGQGLQFLFEYFSETQRNKGNFPGRFSGRQFSNSRSEMNVSTLELGDSALYLCASSLTVSNTGELFFGEGSRLTVL.

The J gene is TRBJ2-4, the V gene TRBV18; D might be TRBD1 or TRBD2, each matching 5 bases. Germline V gene lookup returns CDR1 KGHSH and CDR2 LQKENI. V lost 6 bases, J lost 6 bases, and 18 bases lay in between. The CDR3 sequence is 15 residues long. The CDR3 is CASSPQGPPINIQYF. As DNA, the CDR3 is TGTGCCAGCTCCCCCCAGGGACCTCCGATAAACATTCAGTACTTC.

V is TRBV7-2 and J is TRBJ1-2, with 8 bases lining up with TRBD1. Germline V gene sequence: CDR1 SGHTA, CDR2 FQGNSA. With V trimmed by 3 bases and J by 8 bases, 8 bases remained unmatched. There are 14 residues in the CDR3. The CDR3 protein is CASSLDSGGGGYTF. The CDR3 DNA reads as TGTGCCAGCAGCTTGGATTCAGGGGGCGGGGGCTACACCTTC.

The V and J genes are TRBV7-8 and TRBJ2-1; 10 bases line up with TRBD2. The germline V gene has CDR1 SGHVS and CDR2 FQNEAQ. The CDR3 extends over 17 amino acids. Losses at the gene ends were 5 bases for V and 7 bases for J; bases not matched to a gene: 14. Written as DNA, the CDR3 is TGTGCCAGCAGCCCCAACTCCGTCAGCGGGAGGGGTAATGAGCAGTTCTTC. Residues: CASSPNSVSGRGNEQFF. Full variable domain (remainder filled in from reference TRBV7-8 and TRBJ2-1): GAGVSQSPRYKVAKRGQDVALRCDPISGHVSLFWYQQALGQGPEFLTYFQNEAQLDKSGLPSDRFFAERPEGSVSTLKIQRTQQEDSAVYLCASSPNSVSGRGNEQFFGPGTRLTVL.

The gene calls are TRBV15 and TRBJ1-2; D is unclear. The CDR3 runs to 13 residues. With 6 bases removed from V and 1 base from J, the gap between germline ends came to 9 bases. In germline, CDR1 is LNHNV, CDR2 YYDKDF (reference sequence). The DNA of the CDR3 is TGTGCCACCAGTTCTGAGGGTAACTATGGCTACACCTTC. Amino acid sequence: CATSSEGNYGYTF.

This chain connects TRBV15 to TRBJ1-1, with D perhaps TRBD1 (5 bases). This CDR3 spans 15 amino acids. CDR1 LNHNV and CDR2 YYDKDF come from the germline V gene (reference sequence). V shed 1 base and J shed 4 bases, with 13 bases lying between them. The CDR3 spells CATSRVGGMSTEAFF. For the CDR3, the DNA is TGTGCCACCAGCAGAGTTGGGGGTATGAGCACTGAAGCTTTCTTT.

This clone has just one count. The CDR3 DNA sequence: TGTGCCACCAGCAGAGATCCCCTAGCGGGGGCTAACTATGGCTACACCTTC. This translates into CATSRDPLAGANYGYTF. V gene TRBV15 combines with J gene TRBJ1-2, with D possibly being TRBD1 (5 bases). CDR3 length: 17 residues. Trimming pared 0 bases from V and 0 bases from J, leaving 14 bases between. Germline V lookup: CDR1 LNHNV, CDR2 YYDKDF (reference sequence). The full variable domain, with the rest looked up from reference TRBV15 and TRBJ1-2, is DAMVIQNPRYQVTQFGKPVTLSCSQTLNHNVMYWYQQKSSQAPKLLFHYYDKDFNNEADTPDNFQSRRPNTSFCFLDIRSPGLGDTAMYLCATSRDPLAGANYGYTFGSGTRLTVV.

This sequence joins TRBV11-2 and TRBJ2-3; D not resolved. The CDR3 sequence is 13 residues long. The V end was cut by 10 bases, the J end by 0 bases, with 11 bases between. The germline V gene has CDR1 SGHAT and CDR2 FQNNGV. The CDR3 loop reads CATRGVSTDTQYF. CDR3 nucleotides: TGTGCCACCCGTGGAGTTAGCACAGATACGCAGTATTTT.

The CDR3 DNA sequence: TGTGCCAGCAGCTTGGTGGGCGACACCCTCTACGAGCAGTACTTC. Translating it yields CASSLVGDTLYEQYF. The chain joins TRBV5-6 to TRBJ2-7; D unclear. This CDR3 spans 15 amino acids. CDR1 is SGHDT, CDR2 YYEEEE, per germline. The V end was cut by 0 bases, the J end by 3 bases, with 13 bases between.

This clone was counted once. J is TRBJ2-7 and V is TRBV28; D remains unclear. The V and J ends lost 3 bases and 1 base respectively, with 13 bases between them. This CDR3 has 15 amino acids. Germline CDR1 is MDHEN and CDR2 is SYDVKM. The CDR3 is CASSFGPSRSYEQYF. The CDR3, as DNA: TGTGCCAGCAGTTTTGGGCCCTCGAGGTCCTACGAGCAGTACTTC.

This chain joins TRBV5-1 and TRBJ2-7; the match to TRBD2 covers 10 bases. Germline V gene sequence: CDR1 SGHRS, CDR2 YFSETQ. Trimming took 2 bases from V and 2 from J; bases not matched to a gene: 7. The CDR3 consists of 16 residues. In DNA, the CDR3 is TGCGCCAGCAGCTTAGGGCGGACTAGCGGAACCTACGAGCAGTACTTC. This encodes CASSLGRTSGTYEQYF.

This clone showed up just once. V gene TRBV5-6 combines with J gene TRBJ2-3; 7 bases fit TRBD2. Per the germline V gene, CDR1 is SGHDT and CDR2 is YYEEEE. The V segment lost 4 bases and the J segment 5 bases; nucleotides outside the gene matches: 7. The CDR3 is made up of 14 amino acids. CDR3 bases: TGTGCCAGCAGCCTTAAGGCGGGAGAAGATACGCAGTATTTT. It yields the protein CASSLKAGEDTQYF.

The chain is built from TRBV6-5 and TRBJ1-3, with no clear D. V was cut by 3 bases and J by 2 bases, with 8 bases left in between. This CDR3 region has 14 residues. Germline CDR1 and CDR2: MNHEY and SVGAGI. For the CDR3, the DNA is TGTGCCAGCAGTTATAGCCCAGCTGGAAACACCATATATTTT. It encodes CASSYSPAGNTIYF.

This clone was counted a single time. V gene TRBV4-1 combines with J gene TRBJ2-2, with 10 bases lining up with TRBD2. Unmatched junction bases numbered 4, after V lost 4 bases and J lost 5 bases. The CDR3 consists of 15 residues. Germline lookup yields CDR1 MGHRA and CDR2 YSYEKL. CDR3 loop: CASSPQLAGTGELFF. CDR3 DNA: TGCGCCAGCAGCCCCCAACTAGCGGGAACCGGGGAGCTGTTTTTT.

The chain recombines TRBV7-2 with TRBJ2-7, with D perhaps TRBD2 (6 bases). The V end lost 0 bases, the J end lost 3 bases, and 12 bases lay between the germline ends. CDR1 is SGHTA, CDR2 FQGNSA, per germline. The CDR3 is 15 residues long. As DNA, the CDR3 is TGTGCCAGCAGCTTAGCGCTAGCGTATAACTACGAGCAGTACTTC. Its translation is CASSLALAYNYEQYF. Complete variable domain (other parts from reference TRBV7-2 and TRBJ2-7): GAGVSQSPSNKVTEKGKDVELRCDPISGHTALYWYRQSLGQGLEFLIYFQGNSAPDKSGLPSDRFSAERTGGSVSTLTIQRTQQEDSAVYLCASSLALAYNYEQYFGPGTRLTVT.

The V gene is TRBV5-4, the J gene TRBJ1-1, with TRBD1 identical over 9 bases. Germline-derived CDR1 and CDR2 are SGHNT and YYREEE (reference sequence). The V segment lost 4 bases and the J segment 4 bases; nucleotides outside the gene matches: 2. The CDR3 loop spans 13 amino acids. CDR3 nucleotide sequence: TGTGCCAGCAGCCCACAGGGGGCCACTGAAGCTTTCTTT. This codes for CASSPQGATEAFF.

The chain's CDR3 is CSVVGTLSGTDTQYF. The CDR3 nucleotides read TGCAGCGTTGTAGGAACCTTAAGTGGCACAGATACGCAGTATTTT. The rearrangement uses TRBV29-1 and TRBJ2-3, with D hard to call. Per the germline V gene, CDR1 is SQVTM and CDR2 is ANQGSEA. The CDR3 sequence is 15 residues long. Trimming pared 4 bases from V and 1 base from J, leaving 15 bases between.

This chain connects TRBV11-2 to TRBJ2-1; 13 bases match TRBD2. The CDR3 has 16 residues. Germline V gives CDR1 SGHAT, CDR2 FQNNGV. V shed 5 bases and J 10 bases; nucleotides not matched to a gene: 11. CDR3 sequence reads: CASSATGLAGASEQFF. The CDR3 DNA reads TGTGCCAGCAGCGCGACCGGACTAGCGGGAGCCAGCGAGCAGTTCTTC. The variable domain in full, with the rest retrieved from reference TRBV11-2 and TRBJ2-1, is EAGVAQSPRYKIIEKRQSVAFWCNPISGHATLYWYQQILGQGPKLLIQFQNNGVVDDSQLPKDRFSAERLKGVDSTLKIQPAKLEDSAVYLCASSATGLAGASEQFFGPGTRLTVL.

The chain joins TRBV11-3 to TRBJ2-2; D not resolved. CDR1 is SGHNT and CDR2 is YENEEA in the germline V gene. The CDR3 has 13 amino acids. Trimming took off 3 bases at V and 5 bases at J, with 7 bases between the two ends. The DNA of the CDR3 is TGTGCCAGCAGCTTTCAGGCTACCGGGGAGCTGTTTTTT. The encoded protein is CASSFQATGELFF.

The chain carries TRBV7-6 and TRBJ1-2, with TRBD1 matching over 7 bases. The V segment lost 1 base and the J segment 8 bases; nucleotides outside the gene matches: 4. CDR1 is SGHVS, CDR2 FNYEAQ, per germline. CDR3 length: 13 residues. Written as DNA, the CDR3 is TGTGCCAGCAGCTTAGGACAGGGCATCGGCTACACCTTC. Its protein product is CASSLGQGIGYTF.